This entry is about one T cell receptor (beta chain). Original analysis: Amplified reference gene primers provided the basis for estimating nucleated cell counts. The protocol was immunoSEQ multiplex PCR, while the TCRdb copy is restricted to in-frame clones and leaves out a portion. For V, J and clone size, that table is used; D and trimming come from the DNA. This table holds about 140,000 clones, over 60% found once. These data originate in a study of blood T cell repertoires in COVID-19. Study-wide background: The study drew acute and convalescent COVID-19 samples from the United States, Italy and Spain. PBMCs, B-cell-depleted T cells, or T cells were the source of the cDNA or gDNA that made up the material.

Trimming pared 2 bases from V and 5 bases from J, leaving 9 bases between. Germline values: CDR1 MNHEY, CDR2 SVGEGT. There are 13 residues in the CDR3. Material: peripheral blood. The receptor's source is a woman between 50 and 59 years old with active or convalescent COVID-19. The chain employs TRBV6-2 or TRBV6-3 and TRBJ1-1; D remains ambiguous. The CDR3 DNA is TGTGCCAGCAGTTACGGGGAGGGTACTGAAGCTTTCTTT. The encoded protein is CASSYGEGTEAFF.